These 19 T cell receptor beta chains were sequenced from one sample in a study of T cells after somatic rescue of genetic block. The assay was immunoSEQ multiplex PCR, and TCRdb's table has in-frame clones only and misses some. Here the sample spans tens of thousands of clones, approximately 90% being singletons. Sequenced sample: peripheral blood mononuclear cells (PBMCs). The receptors were sampled from a man aged 35-49 years.

DNA of the CDR3: TGTGCCAGCAGCTTGCAGACTAGCCCCACAGATACGCAGTATTTT. This sequence encodes CASSLQTSPTDTQYF. The chain carries TRBV5-4 and TRBJ2-3, with 7 bases that match TRBD2. In germline, CDR1 is SGHNT, CDR2 YYREEE (reference sequence). The CDR3 totals 15 residues. Trimming cost V 1 base and J 2 bases; bases outside gene matches: 4.

The chain is built from TRBV5-6 and TRBJ1-5; D ambiguous. Germline CDR1 and CDR2: SGHDT and YYEEEE. Trimming removed 0 bases from V and 2 bases from J, with 6 bases in between. The length of the CDR3 is 14 residues. The CDR3 protein is CASSLGAGNQPQHF. In nucleotides, the CDR3 is TGTGCCAGCAGCTTGGGGGCTGGCAATCAGCCCCAGCATTTT. The full variable domain, rest sourced from reference TRBV5-6 and TRBJ1-5, is DAGVTQSPTHLIKTRGQQVTLRCSPKSGHDTVSWYQQALGQGPQFIFQYYEEEERQRGNFPDRFSGHQFPNYSSELNVNALLLGDSALYLCASSLGAGNQPQHFGDGTRLSIL.

This rearrangement joins TRBV7-9 to TRBJ1-3; weak D call: TRBD1 (5 bases). In germline, CDR1 is SEHNR, CDR2 FQNEAQ (reference sequence). The ends were cut back, 5 bases at V and 1 base at J, with 15 bases in the middle. There are 16 residues in the CDR3. The DNA of the CDR3 is TGTGCCAGCAGCGATGGCCAGGGTTTGTCTGGAAACACCATATATTTT. Translated: CASSDGQGLSGNTIYF.

CDR3: CASSPVGTRVIEQFF. The DNA for the CDR3 is TGCGCCAGCAGCCCGGTAGGCACGCGGGTCATTGAGCAGTTCTTC. The chain combines TRBV5-1 with TRBJ2-1; a weak D match, TRBD2 (5 bases). V lost 4 bases and J lost 9, with 20 bases in between. This CDR3 comprises 15 residues. CDR1 and CDR2 from the germline V gene are SGHRS and YFSETQ.

Here the CDR3 DNA reads TGTGCCAGCCAACGTTCGGGACAGGGGATCTACGAGCAGTACTTC. It specifies CASQRSGQGIYEQYF. This chain joins TRBV2 and TRBJ2-7; 10 positions match TRBD1. CDR1 SNHLY and CDR2 FYNNEI come from the germline V gene. The CDR3 covers 15 residues. Trimming cost V 8 bases and J 3 bases; bases outside gene matches: 10.

This clone was counted only a few times. The chain joins TRBV10-1 to TRBJ2-1; a weak D match, TRBD2 (6 bases). The CDR3 spans 14 residues. The V end lost 7 bases, the J end lost 0 bases, and 10 bases lay between the germline ends. Germline V lookup: CDR1 WNHNN, CDR2 SYGVQD (reference sequence). This CDR3 is CASTSDSSYNEQFF. The CDR3, as DNA: TGCGCCAGCACTAGCGACAGCTCCTACAATGAGCAGTTCTTC.

CDR3 DNA: TGCGCCAGCAGCTTTCTTGGACTAGCGGCTTCCGGGGAGCTGTTTTTT. Translating it yields CASSFLGLAASGELFF. The V gene is TRBV5-1, the J gene TRBJ2-2; 10 bases map to TRBD2. The germline CDR1 and CDR2 sequences are SGHRS and YFSETQ. V shed 2 bases, J shed 6 bases, and the junction held 7 bases outside the gene matches. This CDR3 contains 16 residues.

The CDR3 DNA reads as TGTGCCAGCAGGGGACAGTACAATGAGCAGTTCTTC. Protein product: CASRGQYNEQFF. The genes are TRBV6-1 and TRBJ2-1; 7 nucleotides line up with TRBD1. The CDR3 consists of 12 residues. From germline, CDR1 is MNHNS and CDR2 SASEGT. The ends lost 6 bases at V and 4 bases at J; junction bases unmatched: 0.

The gene calls are TRBV9 and TRBJ2-1; no clear D gene. Per germline, CDR1 SGDLS and CDR2 YYNGEE. The CDR3 contains 13 residues. Trimming took off 3 bases at V and 0 bases at J, with 4 bases between the two ends. In nucleotides, the CDR3 is TGTGCCAGCAGCGCAAACTCCTACAATGAGCAGTTCTTC. The encoded protein is CASSANSYNEQFF. Combining the CDR3 with reference TRBV9 and TRBJ2-1 gives the whole variable domain DSGVTQTPKHLITATGQRVTLRCSPRSGDLSVYWYQQSLDQGLQFLIQYYNGEERAKGNILERFSAQQFPDLHSELNLSSLELGDSALYFCASSANSYNEQFFGPGTRLTVL.

The chain links TRBV30 to TRBJ1-6; D perhaps matches TRBD1 (6 bases). CDR1 GTSNPN and CDR2 SVGIG come from the germline V gene (reference sequence). The CDR3 spans 15 residues. The V end was cut by 3 bases, the J end by 6 bases, with 15 bases between. In DNA, the CDR3 is TGTGCCTGGAGGTCCGGGGGCTTAAGTAATTCACCCCTCCACTTT. The encoded protein is CAWRSGGLSNSPLHF.

The CDR3 protein is CASSDGDYSYEQYF. In nucleotides, the CDR3 is TGTGCCAGCAGCGATGGGGACTACTCCTACGAGCAGTACTTC. The V gene is TRBV9, the J gene TRBJ2-7, with TRBD2 matching 7 bases. There are 14 residues in the CDR3. Germline trimming cut 3 bases from V and 0 bases from J; bases unmatched to any gene: 3. Germline CDR1 reads SGDLS; CDR2 reads YYNGEE.

The V call is TRBV4-3, the J call TRBJ1-6; TRBD1 matches 9 bases. Trimming cost V 3 bases and J 9 bases; bases outside gene matches: 12. The germline CDR1 and CDR2 sequences are LGHNA and YSLEER. CDR3 length: 17 residues. The CDR3 DNA follows: TGCGCCAGCAGCCACACTACAGGGGGCCGGAGGGGTTCACCCCTCCACTTT. This sequence encodes CASSHTTGGRRGSPLHF.

This clone was recorded only once. This rearrangement joins TRBV23-1 to TRBJ2-5; 11 bases agree with TRBD2. TRBV23-1 is an ORF; its function is uncertain. Trimming took 0 bases from V and 3 from J; bases not matched to a gene: 3. There are 16 residues in the CDR3. The CDR3: CASSQSSSGRKETQYF. Here the CDR3 DNA reads TGCGCCAGCAGTCAATCGTCTAGCGGGAGGAAAGAGACCCAGTACTTC.

CDR3 loop: CASSAREGGTSHNEQFF. In DNA form, the CDR3 reads TGTGCCAGCAGCGCCAGGGAGGGGGGGACTTCTCACAATGAGCAGTTCTTC. The chain carries TRBV9 and TRBJ2-1; D is possibly TRBD2 (7 bases). The germline V and J ends were trimmed by 3 bases and 5 bases, with 21 bases remaining between them. Germline V gene sequence: CDR1 SGDLS, CDR2 YYNGEE. The CDR3 has 17 amino acids. The full variable domain, completed using reference TRBV9 and TRBJ2-1, is DSGVTQTPKHLITATGQRVTLRCSPRSGDLSVYWYQQSLDQGLQFLIQYYNGEERAKGNILERFSAQQFPDLHSELNLSSLELGDSALYFCASSAREGGTSHNEQFFGPGTRLTVL.

The rearrangement uses TRBV27 and TRBJ1-2; D possibly corresponds to TRBD1 (6 bases). Germline lookup yields CDR1 MNHEY and CDR2 SMNVEV (reference sequence). The length of the CDR3 is 12 residues. V lost 5 bases to trimming and J lost 8 bases, with 12 bases between them. CDR3 DNA sequence: TGTGCCAGCAGTACCACAGGGAGCGGCTACACCTTC. Protein: CASSTTGSGYTF.

V and J are TRBV7-2 and TRBJ2-7; D remains ambiguous. The CDR3 runs 13 residues. CDR1 is SGHTA, CDR2 FQGNSA, per germline. Trimming removed 5 bases from V and 4 bases from J, with 12 bases in between. The CDR3 bases are TGTGCCAGCAGCCCCATGGCTGGGTACGAGCAGTACTTC. Amino acids: CASSPMAGYEQYF.

This clone was found once. The chain combines TRBV10-1 with TRBJ2-7; possibly TRBD1 for D (5 bases). Germline V gene lookup returns CDR1 WNHNN and CDR2 SYGVQD (reference sequence). Trimming pared 0 bases from V and 6 bases from J, leaving 15 bases between. This CDR3 has 15 amino acids. The CDR3 protein is CASSESGQGGREQYF. For the CDR3, the DNA is TGCGCCAGCAGTGAGTCGGGGCAGGGCGGACGCGAGCAGTACTTC.

V gene TRBV6-1 combines with J gene TRBJ2-6; TRBD1 is a possible D gene (7 bases). The CDR3 spans 15 residues. The V end was cut by 10 bases, the J end by 0 bases, with 13 bases between. CDR1 MNHNS and CDR2 SASEGT come from the germline V gene. The CDR3 bases are TGTGCCACCACCAGGGGGGACTCTGGGGCCAACGTCCTGACTTTC. Its translation is CATTRGDSGANVLTF.

The chain uses TRBV5-4 and TRBJ2-7; D perhaps matches TRBD2 (5 bases). Germline V gene sequence: CDR1 SGHNT, CDR2 YYREEE (reference sequence). This CDR3 spans 12 amino acids. V lost 3 bases and J lost 5, with 9 bases in between. This CDR3 reads CASSSLRDEQYF. DNA for the CDR3: TGTGCCAGCAGCTCATTGAGGGACGAGCAGTACTTC.